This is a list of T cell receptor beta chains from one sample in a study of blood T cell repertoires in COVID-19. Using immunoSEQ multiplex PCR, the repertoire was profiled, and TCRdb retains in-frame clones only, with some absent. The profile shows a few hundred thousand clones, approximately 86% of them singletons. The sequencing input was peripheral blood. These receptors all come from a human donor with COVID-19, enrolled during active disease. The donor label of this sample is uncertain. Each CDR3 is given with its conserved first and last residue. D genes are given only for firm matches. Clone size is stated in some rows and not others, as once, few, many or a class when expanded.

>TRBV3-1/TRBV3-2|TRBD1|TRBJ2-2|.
TGTGCCAGCAGCCAGAGGAAAGGATGGACAGGGTTAACCGGGGAGCTGTTTTTT
CASSQRKGWTGLTGELFF
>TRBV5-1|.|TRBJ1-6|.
TGCGCCAGCAGCTTAAGCGAGTGGAGCTCACCCCTCCACTTT
CASSLSEWSSPLHF
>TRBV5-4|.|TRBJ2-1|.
TGTGCCAGCAGCATTGGGGGCCAGACGAGCTACAATGAGCAGTTCTTC
CASSIGGQTSYNEQFF
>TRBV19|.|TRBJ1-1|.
TGTGCCAGTAGTAGGGGAAGGATGGGTTCGGGGACTGAAGCTTTCTTT
CASSRGRMGSGTEAFF
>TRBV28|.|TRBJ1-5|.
TGTGCCAGCAGTTTCGCCCAGAATCAGCCCCAGCATTTT
CASSFAQNQPQHF
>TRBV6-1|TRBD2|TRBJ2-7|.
TGTGCCAGCAGTGAGACTAGCGGGTCCTACGAGCAGTACTTC
CASSETSGSYEQYF
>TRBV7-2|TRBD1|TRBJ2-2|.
TGTGCCAGCAGCCCACAGGGGGCGGGCACCGGGGAGCTGTTTTTT
CASSPQGAGTGELFF
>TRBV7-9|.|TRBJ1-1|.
TGTGCCAGCAGCTTAATAATCTATAGGACTGAAGAAGCTTTCTTT
CASSLIIYRTEEAFF
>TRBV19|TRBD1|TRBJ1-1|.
TGTGCCAGTAGTCCCAGACAGGGGGAGGCTTTCTTT
CASSPRQGEAFF
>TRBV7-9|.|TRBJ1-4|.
TGTGCCAGCACCCCCACGGGGGGGTACAATAATGAAAAACTGTTTTTT
CASTPTGGYNNEKLFF
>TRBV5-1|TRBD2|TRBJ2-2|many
TGCGCCAGCAGTCTGACTAGCGGCGCCCCCGGGGAGCTGTTTTTT
CASSLTSGAPGELFF
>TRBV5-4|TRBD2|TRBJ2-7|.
TGTGCCAGCAGCACCGGACTAGCGGGAGCCCCCTACGAGCAGTACTTC
CASSTGLAGAPYEQYF
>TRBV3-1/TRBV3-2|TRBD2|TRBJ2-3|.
TGTGCCAGCAGCCAAGAGCGGCTAGCGGGGACCACAGATACGCAGTATTTT
CASSQERLAGTTDTQYF
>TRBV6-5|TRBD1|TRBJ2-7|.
TGTGCCAGCAGAGGGACAGGGCCCTACGAGCAGTACTTC
CASRGTGPYEQYF
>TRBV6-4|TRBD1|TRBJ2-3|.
TGTGCCAGCAGTGAAGGGGGCGAGAGAGATACGCAGTATTTT
CASSEGGERDTQYF
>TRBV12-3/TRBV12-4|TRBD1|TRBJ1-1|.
TGTGCCAGCAGTTTGCAGGGGGCAGGAGCTTTCTTT
CASSLQGAGAFF
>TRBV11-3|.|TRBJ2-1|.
TGTGCCAGCAGCTTAGCTTGGGGGGACCTTACCTACAATGAGCAGTTCTTC
CASSLAWGDLTYNEQFF
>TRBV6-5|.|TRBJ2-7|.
TGTGCCATAGGGGCCGGGGGAATCTACGAGCAGTACTTC
CAIGAGGIYEQYF
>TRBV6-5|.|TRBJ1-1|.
TGTGCCAGCACCCTCAGGGATCCCACTGAAGCTTTCTTT
CASTLRDPTEAFF
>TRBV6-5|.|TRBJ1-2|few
TGTGCCAGCAGCCGCGGACATTTGTATGGCTACACCTTC
CASSRGHLYGYTF
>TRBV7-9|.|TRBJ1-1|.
TGTGCCAGCAGCTTCGCCCAGTCTAACACTGAAGCTTTCTTT
CASSFAQSNTEAFF
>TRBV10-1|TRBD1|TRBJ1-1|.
TGCGCCAGCAGTCCACACCGGGACAGGGACACTGAAGCTTTCTTT
CASSPHRDRDTEAFF
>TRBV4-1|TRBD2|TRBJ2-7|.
TGCGCCAGCAGCCAAGGCGCTAGCGGGTGGAGCTCCTACGAGCAGTACTTC
CASSQGASGWSSYEQYF
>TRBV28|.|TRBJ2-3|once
TGTGCCAGCAGTTACGGAGGGGCCGATACGCAGTATTTT
CASSYGGADTQYF
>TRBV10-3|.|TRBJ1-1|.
TGTGCCACACGACCCCAGGAGAACACTGAAGCTTTCTTT
CATRPQENTEAFF
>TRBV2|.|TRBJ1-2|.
TGTGCCAGCAGTGAGACAGGCCCAAACTATGGCTACACCTTC
CASSETGPNYGYTF
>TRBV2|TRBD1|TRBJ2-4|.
TGTGCCAGCAGTGCCGGGACAGGGGTGTCGAACATTCAGTACTTC
CASSAGTGVSNIQYF
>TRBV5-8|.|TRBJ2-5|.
TGTGCCAGCAGCTTGGCCCTGGCAGAGACCCAGTACTTC
CASSLALAETQYF
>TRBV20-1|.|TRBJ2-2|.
TGCAGTGCTAGTTTAGCGGCGGCCGGGGAGCTGTTTTTT
CSASLAAAGELFF
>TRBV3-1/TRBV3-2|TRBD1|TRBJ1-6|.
TGTGCCAGCCATCTAGGGACAGGGGCCCCACCCCTCCACTTT
CASHLGTGAPPLHF
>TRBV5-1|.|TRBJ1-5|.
TGCGCCAGCAGCTGGGGGGGCCTTAGCAATCAGCCCCAGCATTTT
CASSWGGLSNQPQHF
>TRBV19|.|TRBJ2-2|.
TGTGCCAGTAGTATCCCAGGGCTGGGCACCGGGGAGCTGTTTTTT
CASSIPGLGTGELFF
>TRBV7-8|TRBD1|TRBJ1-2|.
TGTGCCAGCAGCGCCGGCAGGGGGCTGGTTGAGTATGGCTACACCTTC
CASSAGRGLVEYGYTF
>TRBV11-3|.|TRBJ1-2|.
TGTGCCAGCAACTACGGACCAGGGATCAACTATGGCTACACCTTC
CASNYGPGINYGYTF
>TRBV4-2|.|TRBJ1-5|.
TGTGCCAGCAGCCAAGATATGGCAGGGGCGCAGCCCCAGCATTTT
CASSQDMAGAQPQHF
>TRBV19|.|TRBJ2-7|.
TGTGCCAGTAGTCAACTAACCGCCTACGAGCAGTACTTC
CASSQLTAYEQYF
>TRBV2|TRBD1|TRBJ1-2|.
TGTGCCAGCAGGAGGGGGCAGGCTAACTATGGCTACACCTTC
CASRRGQANYGYTF
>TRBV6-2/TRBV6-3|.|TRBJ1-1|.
TGTGCCAGCAGACCTCGGGGAGGCACTGAAGCTTTCTTT
CASRPRGGTEAFF
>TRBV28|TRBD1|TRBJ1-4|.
TGTGCCACAAGACAGGGTAATGAAAAACTGTTTTTT
CATRQGNEKLFF
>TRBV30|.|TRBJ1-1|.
TGTGCCTGGAGGGACTCGAACACTGAAGCTTTCTTT
CAWRDSNTEAFF
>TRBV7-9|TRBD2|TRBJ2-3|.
TGTGCCAGCACCAACGGGCGGGAGGGGTATACGCAGTATTTT
CASTNGREGYTQYF
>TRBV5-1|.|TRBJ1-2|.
TGCGCCAGCAGCTTGGAACAGGGATATGGCTACACCTTC
CASSLEQGYGYTF
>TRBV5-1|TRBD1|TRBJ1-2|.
TGCGCCAGCAGCTACTCCGGGACAGGGAACTATGGCTACACCTTC
CASSYSGTGNYGYTF